This T cell receptor (beta chain) was identified during a study of shared clonotypes between healthy human individuals. Germline CDR1 MNHEY, CDR2 SVGAGI. The CDR3 is 14 residues long. V lost 0 bases and J lost 10, with 13 bases in between. Data came from immunoSEQ multiplex PCR; TCRdb stores just in-frame clones and leaves some out. The table shows millions of clones, with approximately 93% occurring only once. This sequence originates from a man between 18 and 29 years old in good health. Some clones in this sample may be carry-over from other donors' samples. Input material: naive CD4+ T cells from PBMCs. The subset is: CD45RA+ positively selected. This chain connects TRBV6-5 to TRBJ2-4; D tentatively reads TRBD1 or TRBD2 (5 bases each). The CDR3 nucleotides read TGTGCCAGCAGTTACTCCCGGACCGAGGGGATTCAGTACTTC. Its protein is CASSYSRTEGIQYF.